This T cell receptor (beta chain) was found in a study of blood T cell repertoires in COVID-19 (dated by TCRdb to the early 2020s). Background on the whole study: Samples from collaborators originated in the United States, Italy and Spain and spanned both the acute and convalescent phases of COVID-19. The prospective study material was composed of cDNA or gDNA derived from T cells, B-cell-depleted T cells, or PBMCs. The dataset comprised deeply sampled blood TCRbeta repertoires from subjects exposed to, actively infected with, or recovered from COVID-19. A freely available public database, intended as a resource for researchers studying the immune response to SARS-CoV-2, is where the repertoires were released. The samples were drawn from two sources: the first 160 participants of the ongoing ImmuneRACE study, and 1,200 or so subjects contributed by 6 global collaborators. A de-identified subject ID, COVID-19 status, age in years and sex were almost always included in the sample metadata. HLA class I and class II types, where available, came from metadata supplied by the sample provider rather than from assay-based typing. Beyond this particular receptor, the publication reports: Clinical and demographic metadata were provided uncurated, with the amount varying by source and participant.

The CDR3 runs 12 residues from the cysteine to the phenylalanine. Only CDR3 DNA remains: 36 bases, in frame from the first base. The germline ends are 5 bases apart after V is trimmed by 6 bases and J by 0 bases. The germline V gene encodes CDR1 MNHEY and CDR2 SVGAGI. Worth noting for this clone: Its cognate antigen has yet to be identified. No base quality information exists; no much larger clone differs at one position.

TCRbeta CDR3 regions were amplified from genomic DNA by means of the immunoSEQ Assay, a bias-controlled multiplex PCR. On the authors' methods: The number of nucleated cells in each sample was estimated by amplification of reference gene primers within the assay. To quantify the absolute abundance of each unique TCRbeta CDR3 rearrangement, sequence reads were collapsed and filtered. For each sample, productive Simpson clonality was calculated by taking the square root of Simpson's diversity index across productive rearrangements. The table comes from immuneACCESS by way of TCRdb, which keeps in-frame sequences with V and J called. Part of the clones is missing from these tables; in studies checked, under half for an unresolved V gene and the rest for unknown reasons. The DNA gave D and trimming, while V, J and clone size come from that table. This sample comprises approximately 100,000 clones, roughly 80% of them detected only once. The leading ten clones occupy roughly 3.4% of the sample.

Whole blood was collected in K2EDTA tubes by collaborating institutions according to the institutions' own protocols. Collaborator samples were shipped for TCRbeta analysis as frozen whole blood, isolated PBMCs, or DNA extracted from either sample type. The receptor's source is a woman aged 80 or older with active or convalescent COVID-19. The rearrangement joined TRBV6-5 to TRBJ1-1; no D gene is confidently identified. The sequencing input was peripheral blood. The nucleotide sequence reads TGTGCCAGCAGGGCGGTGAACACTGAAGCTTTCTTT. It is translated as CASRAVNTEAFF.